This is a list of T cell receptor beta chains from one sample in a study of patients and donors after allogeneic stem cell transplantation. TCRdb called the RT-PCR reads again in MiXCR, with one record for every CDR3 protein. The data contain 200,000 to 250,000 distinct CDR3 sequences, roughly 13% of them singletons. Sequenced input: blood, either unsorted or a sorted T cell fraction (not recorded which). The receptors were gathered from a human donor who was either an allogeneic HSCT recipient or a stem cell or donor lymphocyte infusion donor (not recorded which). It is not recorded whose cells these are; they may come from a transplant donor. The conserved cysteine and the conserved F or W are not part of the CDR3 here. The order of the fields is J gene, V gene, CDR3 protein.

TRBJ1-3,TRBV5-1,ASSLREGSGNTIY
TRBJ1-1,TRBV6-2/TRBV6-3,ASSIGQVDAF
TRBJ2-7,TRBV5-1,ASSSSALYEQY
TRBJ2-1,TRBV9,ASSVAGQGANEQF
TRBJ2-1,TRBV7-9,ASSPTGPREQF
TRBJ1-1,TRBV6-1,ASSPISRAMNTEAF
TRBJ2-3,TRBV20-1,SARDAPGDTQY
TRBJ1-1,TRBV6-1,AITPDGVNTEAF
TRBJ1-5,TRBV6-2/TRBV6-3,ASSYGSWGQPQH
TRBJ1-4,TRBV20-1,SASSNEKLF
TRBJ1-3,TRBV6-1,ASSETGASSGNTIY
TRBJ1-5,TRBV24-1,ATSDQGYQPQH
TRBJ1-2,TRBV12-5,ASGLGQSNYGYT
TRBJ2-1,TRBV4-1,ASSQVGALEQF
TRBJ2-6,TRBV30,AWSVRRSSSGANVLT
TRBJ1-1,TRBV2,ASSPMGALTEAF
TRBJ2-1,TRBV4-2,ASSHSGADTYNEQF
TRBJ2-3,TRBV29-1,SVESSDTQY